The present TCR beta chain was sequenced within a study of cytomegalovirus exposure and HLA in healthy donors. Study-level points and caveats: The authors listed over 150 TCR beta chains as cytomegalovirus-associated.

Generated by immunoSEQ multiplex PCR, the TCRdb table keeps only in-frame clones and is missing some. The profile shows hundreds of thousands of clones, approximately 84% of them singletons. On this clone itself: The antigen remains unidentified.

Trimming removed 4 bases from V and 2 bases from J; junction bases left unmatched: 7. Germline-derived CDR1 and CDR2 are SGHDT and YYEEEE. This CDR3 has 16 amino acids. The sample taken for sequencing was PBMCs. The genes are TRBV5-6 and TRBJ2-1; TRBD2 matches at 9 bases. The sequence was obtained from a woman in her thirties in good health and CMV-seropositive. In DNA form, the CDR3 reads TGTGCCAGCAGCATTTATAGCGGGAGCACCTACAATGAGCAGTTCTTC. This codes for CASSIYSGSTYNEQFF. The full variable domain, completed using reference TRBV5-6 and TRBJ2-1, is DAGVTQSPTHLIKTRGQQVTLRCSPKSGHDTVSWYQQALGQGPQFIFQYYEEEERQRGNFPDRFSGHQFPNYSSELNVNALLLGDSALYLCASSIYSGSTYNEQFFGPGTRLTVL.